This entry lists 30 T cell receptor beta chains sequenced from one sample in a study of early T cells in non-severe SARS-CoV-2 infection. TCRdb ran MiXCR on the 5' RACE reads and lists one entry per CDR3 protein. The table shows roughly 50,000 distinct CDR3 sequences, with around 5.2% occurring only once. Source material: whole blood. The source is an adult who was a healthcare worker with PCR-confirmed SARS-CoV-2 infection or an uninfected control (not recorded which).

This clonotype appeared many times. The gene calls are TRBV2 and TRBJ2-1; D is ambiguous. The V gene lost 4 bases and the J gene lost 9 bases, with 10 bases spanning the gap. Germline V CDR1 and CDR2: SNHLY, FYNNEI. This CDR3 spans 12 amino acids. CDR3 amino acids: CASSGEVGEQFF. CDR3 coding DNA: TGTGCCAGCAGTGGCGAGGTCGGTGAGCAGTTCTTC. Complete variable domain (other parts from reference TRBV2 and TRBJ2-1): EPEVTQTPSHQVTQMGQEVILRCVPISNHLYFYWYRQILGQKVEFLVSFYNNEISEKSEIFDDQFSVERPDGSNFTLKIRSTKLEDSAMYFCASSGEVGEQFFGPGTRLTVL.

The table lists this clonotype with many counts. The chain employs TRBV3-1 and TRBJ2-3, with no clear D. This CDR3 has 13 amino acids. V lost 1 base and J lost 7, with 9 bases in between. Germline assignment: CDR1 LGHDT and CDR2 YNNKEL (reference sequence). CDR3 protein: CASSQVDGHTQYF. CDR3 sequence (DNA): TGTGCCAGCAGCCAAGTCGACGGCCATACGCAGTATTTT.

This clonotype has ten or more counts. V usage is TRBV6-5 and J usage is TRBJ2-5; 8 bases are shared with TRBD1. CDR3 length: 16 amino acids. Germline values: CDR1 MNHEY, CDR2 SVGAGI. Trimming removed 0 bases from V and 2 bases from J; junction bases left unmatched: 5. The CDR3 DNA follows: TGTGCCAGCAGTTACTCAGGGACAGGACTTCAAGAGACCCAGTACTTC. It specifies CASSYSGTGLQETQYF.

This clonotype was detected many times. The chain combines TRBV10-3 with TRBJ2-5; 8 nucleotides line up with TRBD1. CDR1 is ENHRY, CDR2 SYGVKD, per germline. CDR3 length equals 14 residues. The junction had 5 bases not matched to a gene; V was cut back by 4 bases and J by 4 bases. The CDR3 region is CAISAWTGTETQYF. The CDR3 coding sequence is TGTGCCATCAGTGCCTGGACAGGGACAGAGACCCAGTACTTC.

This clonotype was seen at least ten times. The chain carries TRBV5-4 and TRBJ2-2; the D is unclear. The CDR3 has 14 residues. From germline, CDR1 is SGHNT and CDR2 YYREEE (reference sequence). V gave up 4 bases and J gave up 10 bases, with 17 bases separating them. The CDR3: CASSPKGMAEELFF. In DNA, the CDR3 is TGTGCCAGCAGCCCCAAAGGGATGGCAGAGGAGCTGTTTTTT. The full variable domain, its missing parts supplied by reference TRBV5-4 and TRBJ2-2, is ETGVTQSPTHLIKTRGQQVTLRCSSQSGHNTVSWYQQALGQGPQFIFQYYREEENGRGNFPPRFSGLQFPNYSSELNVNALELDDSALYLCASSPKGMAEELFFGEGSRLTVL.

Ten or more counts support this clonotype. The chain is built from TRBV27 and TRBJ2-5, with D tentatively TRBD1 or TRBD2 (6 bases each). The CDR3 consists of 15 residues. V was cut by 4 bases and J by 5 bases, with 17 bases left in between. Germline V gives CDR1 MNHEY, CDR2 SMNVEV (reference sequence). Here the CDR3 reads CASSWTYGGRETQYF. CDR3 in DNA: TGTGCCAGCAGTTGGACCTACGGGGGCAGGGAGACCCAGTACTTC.

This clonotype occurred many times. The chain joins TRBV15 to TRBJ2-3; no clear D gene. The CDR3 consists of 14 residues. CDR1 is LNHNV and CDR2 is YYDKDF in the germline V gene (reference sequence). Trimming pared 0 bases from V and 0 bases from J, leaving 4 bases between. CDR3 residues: CATSRDDSTDTQYF. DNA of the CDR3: TGTGCCACCAGCAGAGATGACAGCACAGATACGCAGTATTTT. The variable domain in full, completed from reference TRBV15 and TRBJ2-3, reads DAMVIQNPRYQVTQFGKPVTLSCSQTLNHNVMYWYQQKSSQAPKLLFHYYDKDFNNEADTPDNFQSRRPNTSFCFLDIRSPGLGDTAMYLCATSRDDSTDTQYFGPGTRLTVL.

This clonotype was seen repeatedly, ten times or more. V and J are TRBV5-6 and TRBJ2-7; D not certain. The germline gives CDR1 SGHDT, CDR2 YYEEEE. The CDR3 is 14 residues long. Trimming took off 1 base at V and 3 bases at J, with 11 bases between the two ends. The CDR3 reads CASSLRGIHYEQYF. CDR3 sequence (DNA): TGTGCCAGCAGCTTGAGAGGTATCCACTACGAGCAGTACTTC.

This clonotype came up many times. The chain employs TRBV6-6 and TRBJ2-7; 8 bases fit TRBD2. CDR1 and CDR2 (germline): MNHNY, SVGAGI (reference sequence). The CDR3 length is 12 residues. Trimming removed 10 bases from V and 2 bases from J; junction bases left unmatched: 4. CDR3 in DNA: TGTGCCATCGCGGGAGGACCCTACGAGCAGTACTTC. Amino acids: CAIAGGPYEQYF.

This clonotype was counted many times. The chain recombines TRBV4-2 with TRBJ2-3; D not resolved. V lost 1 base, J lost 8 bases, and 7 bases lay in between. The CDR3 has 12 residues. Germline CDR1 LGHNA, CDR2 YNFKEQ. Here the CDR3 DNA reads TGTGCCAGCAGCCAAGCGGAGAGTACGCAGTATTTT. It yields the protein CASSQAESTQYF.

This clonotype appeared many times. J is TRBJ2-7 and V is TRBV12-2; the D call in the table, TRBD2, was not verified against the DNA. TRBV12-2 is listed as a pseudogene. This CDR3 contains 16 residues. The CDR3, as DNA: TGTGCAAGTCGCTTAGGCCCTCAAAGGGGTTGTACGATTGAGTACTTC. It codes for CASRLGPQRGCTIEYF.

CDR3 sequence: CASSLGPSGTGELFF. DNA of the CDR3: TGCGCCAGCAGCTTGGGGCCTAGCGGCACCGGGGAGCTGTTTTTT. The chain combines TRBV5-1 with TRBJ2-2; 7 bases map to TRBD2. The V gene's germline CDR1 is SGHRS and CDR2 YFSETQ. CDR3 length: 15 amino acids. J was trimmed by 4 bases and V by 0 bases; bases with no gene match: 3.

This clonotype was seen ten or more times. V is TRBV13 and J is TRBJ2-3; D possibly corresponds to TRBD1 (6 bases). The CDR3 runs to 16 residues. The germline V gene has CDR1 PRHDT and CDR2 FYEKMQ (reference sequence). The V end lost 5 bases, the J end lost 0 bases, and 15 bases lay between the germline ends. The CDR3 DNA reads TGTGCCAGCAGCGGAACACGGACAGAGAGCACAGATACGCAGTATTTT. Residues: CASSGTRTESTDTQYF.

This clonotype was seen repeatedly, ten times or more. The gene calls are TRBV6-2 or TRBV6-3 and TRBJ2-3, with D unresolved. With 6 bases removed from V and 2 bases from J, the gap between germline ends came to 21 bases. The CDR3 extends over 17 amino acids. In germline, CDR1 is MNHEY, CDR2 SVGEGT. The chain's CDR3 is CASSPSRPSPDTDTQYF. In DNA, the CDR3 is TGTGCCAGCAGCCCCTCCCGACCCTCACCGGACACAGATACGCAGTATTTT.

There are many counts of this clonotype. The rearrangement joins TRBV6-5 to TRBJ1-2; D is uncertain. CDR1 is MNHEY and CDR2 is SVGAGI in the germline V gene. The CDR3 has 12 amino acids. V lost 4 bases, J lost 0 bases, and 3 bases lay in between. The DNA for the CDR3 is TGTGCCAGCAGTTCCACTAACTATGGCTACACCTTC. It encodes CASSSTNYGYTF.

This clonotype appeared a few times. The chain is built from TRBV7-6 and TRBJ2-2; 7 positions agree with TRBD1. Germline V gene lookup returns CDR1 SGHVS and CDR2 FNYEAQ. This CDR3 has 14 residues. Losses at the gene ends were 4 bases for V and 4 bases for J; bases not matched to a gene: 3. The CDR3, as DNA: TGTGCCAGCAGCTGGGACAGAGGCACCGGGGAGCTGTTTTTT. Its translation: CASSWDRGTGELFF. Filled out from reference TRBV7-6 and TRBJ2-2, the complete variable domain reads GAGVSQSPRYKVTKRGQDVALRCDPISGHVSLYWYRQALGQGPEFLTYFNYEAQQDKSGLPNDRFSAERPEGSISTLTIQRTEQRDSAMYRCASSWDRGTGELFFGEGSRLTVL.

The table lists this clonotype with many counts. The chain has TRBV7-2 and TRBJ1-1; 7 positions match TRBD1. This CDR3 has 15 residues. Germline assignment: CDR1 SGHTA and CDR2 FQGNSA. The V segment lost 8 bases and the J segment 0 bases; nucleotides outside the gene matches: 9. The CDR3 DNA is TGTGCCAGCCAGGTACAGGGGTTGCTGAACACTGAAGCTTTCTTT. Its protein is CASQVQGLLNTEAFF.

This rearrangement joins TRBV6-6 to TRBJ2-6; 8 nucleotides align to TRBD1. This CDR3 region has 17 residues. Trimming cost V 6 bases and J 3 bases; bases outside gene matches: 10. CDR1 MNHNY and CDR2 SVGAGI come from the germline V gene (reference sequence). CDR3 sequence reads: CASRQTGATLGANVLTF. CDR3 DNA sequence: TGTGCCAGCAGGCAGACAGGGGCGACCCTTGGGGCCAACGTCCTGACTTTC.

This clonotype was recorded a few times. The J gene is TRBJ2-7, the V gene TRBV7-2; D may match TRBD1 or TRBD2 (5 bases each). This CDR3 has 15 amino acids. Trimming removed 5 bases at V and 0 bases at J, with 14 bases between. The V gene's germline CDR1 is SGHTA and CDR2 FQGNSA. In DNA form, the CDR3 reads TGTGCCAGCAGCCTGAGCCGGGACCGCTCCTACGAGCAGTACTTC. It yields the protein CASSLSRDRSYEQYF.

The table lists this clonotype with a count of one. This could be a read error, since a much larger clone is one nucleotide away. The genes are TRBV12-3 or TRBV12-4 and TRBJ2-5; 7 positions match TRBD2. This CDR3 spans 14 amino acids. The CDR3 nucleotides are TGTGCCAGCAGTTCCACTAGCGATCAAGAGAACCAGTACTTC. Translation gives CASSSTSDQENQYF.

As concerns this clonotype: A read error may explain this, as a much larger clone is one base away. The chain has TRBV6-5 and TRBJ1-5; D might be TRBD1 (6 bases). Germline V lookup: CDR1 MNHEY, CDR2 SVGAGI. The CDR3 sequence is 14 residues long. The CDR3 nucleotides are TGTACCAGCAGGGGCCCTAATAGCAATCAGCCCCAGCATTTT. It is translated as CTSRGPNSNQPQHF.

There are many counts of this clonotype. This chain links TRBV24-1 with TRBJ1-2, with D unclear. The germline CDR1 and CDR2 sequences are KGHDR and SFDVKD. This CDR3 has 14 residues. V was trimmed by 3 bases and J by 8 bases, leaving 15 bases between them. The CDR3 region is CATSDPTGPAGYTF. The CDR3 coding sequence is TGTGCCACCAGTGATCCCACCGGGCCCGCCGGCTACACCTTC.

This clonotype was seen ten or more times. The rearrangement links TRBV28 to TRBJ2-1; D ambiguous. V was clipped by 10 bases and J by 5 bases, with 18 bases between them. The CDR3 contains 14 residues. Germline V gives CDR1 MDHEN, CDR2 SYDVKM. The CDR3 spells CATRGGEIDNEQFF. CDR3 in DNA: TGTGCCACTCGAGGTGGGGAAATCGACAATGAGCAGTTCTTC.

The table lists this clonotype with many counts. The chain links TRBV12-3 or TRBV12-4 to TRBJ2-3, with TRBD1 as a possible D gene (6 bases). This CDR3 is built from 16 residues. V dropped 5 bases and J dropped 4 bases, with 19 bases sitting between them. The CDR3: CASSPGTGQRADTQYF. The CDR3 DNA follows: TGTGCCAGCAGTCCTGGAACAGGGCAGCGTGCAGATACGCAGTATTTT.

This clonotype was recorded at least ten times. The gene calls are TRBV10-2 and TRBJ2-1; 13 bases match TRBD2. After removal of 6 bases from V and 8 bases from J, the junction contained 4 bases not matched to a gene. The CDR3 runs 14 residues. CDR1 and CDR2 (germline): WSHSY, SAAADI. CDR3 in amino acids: CASRRTSGSYEQFF. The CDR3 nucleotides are TGCGCCAGCAGAAGGACTAGCGGGAGTTATGAGCAGTTCTTC.

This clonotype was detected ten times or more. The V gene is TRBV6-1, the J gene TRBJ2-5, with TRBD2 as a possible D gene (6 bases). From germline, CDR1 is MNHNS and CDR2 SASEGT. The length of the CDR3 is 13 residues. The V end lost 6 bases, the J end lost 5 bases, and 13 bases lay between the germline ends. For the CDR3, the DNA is TGTGCCAGCAGGGCCGGGGGTCTGGAGACCCAGTACTTC. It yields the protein CASRAGGLETQYF.

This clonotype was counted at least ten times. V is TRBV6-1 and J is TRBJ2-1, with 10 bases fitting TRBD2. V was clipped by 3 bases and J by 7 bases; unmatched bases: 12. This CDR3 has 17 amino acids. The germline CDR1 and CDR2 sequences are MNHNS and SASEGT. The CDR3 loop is CASSDERGGSSGNEQFF. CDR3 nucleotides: TGTGCCAGCAGTGACGAGCGGGGGGGGTCAAGTGGGAATGAGCAGTTCTTC.

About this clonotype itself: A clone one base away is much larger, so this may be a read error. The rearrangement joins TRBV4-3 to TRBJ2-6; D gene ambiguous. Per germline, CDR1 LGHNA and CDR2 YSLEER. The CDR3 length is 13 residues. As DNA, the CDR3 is TGCGCCAGCAGCCAAATCCTACGGGCCGTCCCGACTTTC. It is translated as CASSQILRAVPTF.

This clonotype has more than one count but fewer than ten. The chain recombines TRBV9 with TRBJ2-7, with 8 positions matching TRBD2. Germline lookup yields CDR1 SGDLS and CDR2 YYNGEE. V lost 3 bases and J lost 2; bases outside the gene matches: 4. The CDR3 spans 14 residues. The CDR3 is CASSEGLVTYEQYF. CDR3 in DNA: TGTGCCAGCAGCGAGGGACTAGTAACCTACGAGCAGTACTTC.

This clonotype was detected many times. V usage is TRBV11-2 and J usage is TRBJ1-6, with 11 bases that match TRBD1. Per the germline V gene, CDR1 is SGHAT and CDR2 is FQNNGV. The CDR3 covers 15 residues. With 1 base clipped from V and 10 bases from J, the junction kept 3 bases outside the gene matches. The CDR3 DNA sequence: TGTGCCAGCAGCTTAGTGGGACAGGGGGTCTCACCCCTCCACTTT. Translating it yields CASSLVGQGVSPLHF. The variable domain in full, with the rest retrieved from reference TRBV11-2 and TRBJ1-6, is EAGVAQSPRYKIIEKRQSVAFWCNPISGHATLYWYQQILGQGPKLLIQFQNNGVVDDSQLPKDRFSAERLKGVDSTLKIQPAKLEDSAVYLCASSLVGQGVSPLHFGNGTRLTVT.